This T cell receptor (beta chain) was sequenced for a study of beta chain features in type 1 diabetes. Whole-study results and caveats: Equally in patients and controls, shorter templates might have been favored by PCR.

CDR3 length: 14 residues. Germline V gives CDR1 SGHTA, CDR2 FQGNSA. V was clipped by 6 bases and J by 2 bases, with 13 bases between them. Of the isolated RNA, all was reverse transcribed, and so the sequenced material was expressed TCRB transcripts. Method: immunoSEQ multiplex PCR; TCRdb's copy keeps in-frame clones and lacks some. The data contain under 300,000 clones, about 30% of them singletons. As to this clone: What it binds is not known.

This chain uses TRBV7-2 with TRBJ1-1; TRBD1 might be the D (5 bases). Source material: central memory CD4+ T cells from blood. This clonotype was sampled from a man aged 25-45 years in good health. CDR3 residues: CASRIGAVNTEAFF. CDR3 nucleotides: TGTGCCAGCAGAATAGGGGCAGTTAACACTGAAGCTTTCTTT.